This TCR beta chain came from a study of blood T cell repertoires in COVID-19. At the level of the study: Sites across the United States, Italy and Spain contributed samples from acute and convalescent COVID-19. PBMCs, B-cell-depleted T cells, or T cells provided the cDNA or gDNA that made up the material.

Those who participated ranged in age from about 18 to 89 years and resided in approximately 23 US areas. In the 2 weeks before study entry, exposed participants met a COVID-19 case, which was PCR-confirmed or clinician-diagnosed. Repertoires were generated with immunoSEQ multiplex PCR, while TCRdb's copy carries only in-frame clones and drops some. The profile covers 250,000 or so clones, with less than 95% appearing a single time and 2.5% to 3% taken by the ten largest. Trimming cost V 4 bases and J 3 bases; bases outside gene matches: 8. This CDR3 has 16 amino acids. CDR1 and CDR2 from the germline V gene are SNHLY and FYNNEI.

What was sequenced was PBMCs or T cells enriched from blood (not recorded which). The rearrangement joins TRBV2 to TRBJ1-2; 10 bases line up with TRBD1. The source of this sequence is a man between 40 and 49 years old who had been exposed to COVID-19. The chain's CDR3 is CASSARDRGGYYGYTF. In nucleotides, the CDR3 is TGTGCCAGCAGTGCCCGGGACAGGGGAGGGTACTATGGCTACACCTTC.